This TCR beta chain emerged from a study of blood T cell repertoires in COVID-19. Study details: Italy, Spain and the United States were the sources of the convalescent and acute COVID-19 samples. In each case, the material was cDNA or gDNA derived from T cells, B-cell-depleted T cells, or PBMCs.

The CDR3 sequence is 13 residues long. The V gene's germline CDR1 is LNHDA and CDR2 SQIVND (reference sequence). Germline trimming cut 9 bases from V and 2 bases from J; bases unmatched to any gene: 3. Authors' processing steps: It was from reference gene primer amplification that nucleated cell counts were estimated. This table comes from immunoSEQ multiplex PCR, and its TCRdb copy is limited to in-frame clones, with some not included. That table is the source of V, J and clone size, and D and trimming were worked out from the DNA. Altogether tens of thousands of clones are present, nearly 90% being singletons, with the ten largest covering roughly 7.7%. While infection was still active, Seattle patients were enrolled and then followed longitudinally.

This receptor was identified in a man aged 55 to 69 with COVID-19, enrolled during active disease. What was sequenced was peripheral blood. The chain is built from TRBV19 and TRBJ1-3, with TRBD1 identical over 8 bases. This chain's CDR3 is CASEDRAGNTIYF. In DNA form, the CDR3 reads TGTGCCAGCGAGGACAGGGCTGGAAACACCATATATTTT. Complete variable domain (other parts from reference TRBV19 and TRBJ1-3): DGGITQSPKYLFRKEGQNVTLSCEQNLNHDAMYWYRQDPGQGLRLIYYSQIVNDFQKGDIAEGYSVSREKKESFPLTVTSAQKNPTAFYLCASEDRAGNTIYFGEGSWLTVV.